This TCR beta chain appears in the sequencing data of a study of T cell responses to AZD1222 COVID-19 vaccine listed by TCRdb under 2021. At the level of the whole study: AZD1222 recipients with second doses at about 4 weeks or about 12 weeks were pooled, because spike-specific TCR depth and breadth did not differ between schedules. TCR sequencing covered some 240 trial participants: 207 given two doses of AZD1222 and about 26 given two doses of MenACWY control vaccine. Enrollment into the trials was organized by age into subgroups of 18-55, 56-69 and 70-plus years, and those subgroups contained 148, 28 and 57 TCR-sequenced participants, respectively. Study-wide findings and limitations: CD4 TCRs associated with the vaccine covered the entire spike protein, and the dominant responses were in regions 160-218 and 743-854. No day 14 peak-response samples were available, so repertoires were characterized only after the peak T cell response. The 56-69-year group was small, and its depth increase did not reach significance, likely because of low power. After two AZD1222 doses, both the breadth and the depth of spike-specific TCRs were significantly higher than at day 0 and than in MenACWY recipients. Conclusions about previously exposed vaccinees were limited because only 6 or 7 AZD1222 recipients were SARS-CoV-2 seropositive at baseline. Epitopes outside the regions mutated in the B.1.351 and B.1.1.7 variants were reportedly recognized by nearly half of the unique spike-specific TCRs. Participants were mostly white British, with more females than males. The authors suggested clonal diversity may have been underestimated.

The time point label, read with the paper, signifies: baseline before first vaccination. Samples from vaccinated people were obtained from the UK trials COV001 and COV002, which included a single-blind randomized controlled phase 2/3 trial of AZD1222 (ChAdOx1 nCoV-19) in healthy adults. For TCRbeta chain sequencing, PBMC samples from trial participants were taken at day 0 and at day 28 after the second dose. The CDR3 regions of human TCRbeta chains were analyzed by immunosequencing. In the paper's pipeline: Repertoire TCRs were checked for matches against a reference library of SARS-CoV-2-specific TCRs that had been generated using the MIRA antigen-specificity platform. Breadth was defined as the fraction of unique TCRs that were SARS-CoV-2-associated, and depth was defined as the fraction of total T cells that were SARS-CoV-2-associated. Using the MIRA data, every spike-specific TCR was mapped to the spike region that the TCR reacted to and assigned to either a CD4 or a CD8 class. Log10-transformed breadth and depth values were compared by one-way ANOVA with Sidak's multiple comparisons tests. TCRdb took this table from immuneACCESS and kept in-frame rearrangements with V and J called. Such tables lack part of the clones; where checked against another copy, unresolved V genes explain under half of the gap, and the rest is unexplained. V, J and clone size were drawn from that table, and D and trimming were deduced from the DNA. This sample gives about 99,000 clones in total; about 93% of them show up just once. The ten largest clones capture roughly 5% of the sample.

Comments on this clone: No antigen is known for it. Per-base qualities were not stored, and no clone one base away is much larger.

Relative to germline, V is missing 4 bases and J is missing 8 bases, with 2 bases of the junction outside any gene match. The CDR3, from cysteine to phenylalanine, totals 13 residues. The retained sequence is limited to the CDR3, 39 bases, with the frame set at the first base. CDR1 and CDR2 were assigned from the germline V gene (reference sequence) as SGHNT and YYREEE. The sequence links TRBV5-4 to TRBJ2-1; TRBD2 agrees with 11 junctional bases. The source is an adult in good health. The sequencing used peripheral blood, collected on day 0 of AZD1222 vaccination. The bases read TGTGCCAGCAGCAGGGGACTAGCGGATGAGCAGTTCTTC. Its translation is CASSRGLADEQFF.